These T cell receptor beta chains were read from a single sample in a study of T cells in Graves' hyperthyroidism and ophthalmopathy. TCRdb reprocessed the multiplex PCR reads via MiXCR and lists one record per CDR3 protein. The data hold over 700,000 distinct CDR3 sequences, with around 38% observed a single time. The specimen was blood. The receptors were gathered from a man in his late teens or twenties with Graves' hyperthyroidism. CDR3s leave out the opening cysteine and the closing phenylalanine or tryptophan. Fields, in order: V gene, J gene, CDR3 protein.

v_gene: TRBV2
j_gene: TRBJ2-7
CDR3aa: ASTPRDTSYEQY

v_gene: TRBV7-9
j_gene: TRBJ2-5
CDR3aa: ASSLGAGKIQETQY

v_gene: TRBV7-3
j_gene: TRBJ2-2
CDR3aa: ASSSPGTSGITGELF

v_gene: TRBV7-9
j_gene: TRBJ2-5
CDR3aa: ASSETASRETQY

v_gene: TRBV20-1
j_gene: TRBJ2-7
CDR3aa: SATSGTYEQY

v_gene: TRBV29-1
j_gene: TRBJ1-5
CDR3aa: GDQPQH

v_gene: TRBV7-3
j_gene: TRBJ2-7
CDR3aa: ASSQEWREAGYEQY

v_gene: TRBV2
j_gene: TRBJ2-5
CDR3aa: ASSEYLAGETQY

v_gene: TRBV7-2
j_gene: TRBJ2-7
CDR3aa: ASSPERESHEQY

v_gene: TRBV2
j_gene: TRBJ1-1
CDR3aa: ATLGLNTEAF

v_gene: TRBV29-1
j_gene: TRBJ1-3
CDR3aa: SVEGDRGNTIY

v_gene: TRBV20-1
j_gene: TRBJ2-2
CDR3aa: SARGGAGELF

v_gene: TRBV15
j_gene: TRBJ2-7
CDR3aa: ATSRGIGVSYEQY

v_gene: TRBV20-1
j_gene: TRBJ2-5
CDR3aa: SAGGLAGPPGTQY

v_gene: TRBV10-3
j_gene: TRBJ1-2
CDR3aa: AISEGRDYGYT

v_gene: TRBV20-1
j_gene: TRBJ2-7
CDR3aa: SARDLGGGSYEQY

v_gene: TRBV7-2
j_gene: TRBJ2-5
CDR3aa: ASSLSEGVGETQY

v_gene: TRBV16
j_gene: TRBJ2-2
CDR3aa: ASSQSGPITGELF

v_gene: TRBV15
j_gene: TRBJ2-7
CDR3aa: ATSRAVDRYEQY

v_gene: TRBV6-1
j_gene: TRBJ1-5
CDR3aa: ASKTVDANNQPQH

v_gene: TRBV12-3/TRBV12-4
j_gene: TRBJ1-2
CDR3aa: ASSFSGQGYT

v_gene: TRBV7-9
j_gene: TRBJ1-3
CDR3aa: ASSRTESSGNTIY

v_gene: TRBV29-1
j_gene: TRBJ1-1
CDR3aa: SGGTGAEAF

v_gene: TRBV5-1
j_gene: TRBJ1-5
CDR3aa: ASSLGLEANQPQH

v_gene: TRBV25-1
j_gene: TRBJ1-6
CDR3aa: ASSEADSQPFYNSPLH

v_gene: TRBV19
j_gene: TRBJ1-5
CDR3aa: ASSRPGQH

v_gene: TRBV10-3
j_gene: TRBJ1-5
CDR3aa: ATGTASGALYQPQH

v_gene: TRBV24-1
j_gene: TRBJ1-1
CDR3aa: ATSDFTETNTEAF

v_gene: TRBV14
j_gene: TRBJ2-7
CDR3aa: ASSQDQGTLSYEQY

v_gene: TRBV6-5
j_gene: TRBJ1-4
CDR3aa: ASSFGNNEKLF

v_gene: TRBV2
j_gene: TRBJ1-2
CDR3aa: ASPQGQGGYGYT

v_gene: TRBV7-9
j_gene: TRBJ1-1
CDR3aa: ASSYGVPEAF

v_gene: TRBV29-1
j_gene: TRBJ1-5
CDR3aa: SVGPGGGNQPQH

v_gene: TRBV20-1
j_gene: TRBJ1-1
CDR3aa: SVRLPGQVSQAAEAF

v_gene: TRBV5-1
j_gene: TRBJ1-1
CDR3aa: ASSSTGPNTEAF

v_gene: TRBV2
j_gene: TRBJ1-6
CDR3aa: ASRQGLESPLH

v_gene: TRBV2
j_gene: TRBJ1-1
CDR3aa: AWTRHIGTDTEAF

v_gene: TRBV6-1
j_gene: TRBJ1-5
CDR3aa: ASSSDRASNQPQH

v_gene: TRBV12-3/TRBV12-4
j_gene: TRBJ1-4
CDR3aa: ASSLSRQPPEKLF

v_gene: TRBV29-1
j_gene: TRBJ2-5
CDR3aa: SVEAGLQETQY

v_gene: TRBV7-2
j_gene: TRBJ2-7
CDR3aa: ASSEQGAEQY

v_gene: TRBV7-2
j_gene: TRBJ1-6
CDR3aa: ASSLDPQGYSPLH

v_gene: TRBV11-2
j_gene: TRBJ2-7
CDR3aa: ASSLGGRGVY

v_gene: TRBV9
j_gene: TRBJ2-5
CDR3aa: ASSPDPGPSWETQY

v_gene: TRBV16
j_gene: TRBJ2-7
CDR3aa: ASSQIPIYRAEQY

v_gene: TRBV12-3/TRBV12-4
j_gene: TRBJ2-5
CDR3aa: ASSEGGRRETQY

v_gene: TRBV29-1
j_gene: TRBJ1-1
CDR3aa: SVAGRGRRTEAF

v_gene: TRBV6-5
j_gene: TRBJ2-6
CDR3aa: ASVSYGTAANVLT

v_gene: TRBV10-3
j_gene: TRBJ2-5
CDR3aa: AIRGSGSETQY

v_gene: TRBV12-3/TRBV12-4
j_gene: TRBJ1-2
CDR3aa: ASQDRHDYGYT

v_gene: TRBV15
j_gene: TRBJ2-2
CDR3aa: ATSSLGHRNTGELF

v_gene: TRBV20-1
j_gene: TRBJ2-7
CDR3aa: SAFFRDRISYEQY

v_gene: TRBV5-1
j_gene: TRBJ1-1
CDR3aa: ASSPPGRTNTEAF

v_gene: TRBV12-3/TRBV12-4
j_gene: TRBJ1-5
CDR3aa: ASRGGRTGGNQPQH

v_gene: TRBV10-3
j_gene: TRBJ2-6
CDR3aa: AISDPEAGANVLT

v_gene: TRBV2
j_gene: TRBJ1-4
CDR3aa: ASSVGESVEKLF

v_gene: TRBV29-1
j_gene: TRBJ1-4
CDR3aa: SLGGTTNEKLF

v_gene: TRBV7-2
j_gene: TRBJ1-1
CDR3aa: ASIPRGDRNTEAF